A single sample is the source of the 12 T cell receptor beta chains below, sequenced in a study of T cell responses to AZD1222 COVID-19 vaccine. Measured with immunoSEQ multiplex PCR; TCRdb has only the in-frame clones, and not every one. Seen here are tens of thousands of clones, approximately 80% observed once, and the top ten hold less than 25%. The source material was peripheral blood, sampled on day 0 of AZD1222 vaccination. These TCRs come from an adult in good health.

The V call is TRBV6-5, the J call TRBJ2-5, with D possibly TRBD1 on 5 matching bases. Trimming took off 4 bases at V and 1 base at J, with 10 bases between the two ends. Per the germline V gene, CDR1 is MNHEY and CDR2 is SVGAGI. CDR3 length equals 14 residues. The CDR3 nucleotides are TGTGCCAGCAGTTTATCGACAGTCCAAGAGACCCAGTACTTC. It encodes CASSLSTVQETQYF.

CDR3 DNA sequence: TGCGCCAGCAGCTTTAGTACAGGAAACTCCTATGAGCAGTTCTTC. Encoded protein: CASSFSTGNSYEQFF. V gene TRBV5-1 combines with J gene TRBJ2-1; D is possibly TRBD1 (5 bases). Trimming took 2 bases from V and 8 from J, leaving 17 bases between them. The CDR3 runs to 15 residues. From germline, CDR1 is SGHRS and CDR2 YFSETQ.

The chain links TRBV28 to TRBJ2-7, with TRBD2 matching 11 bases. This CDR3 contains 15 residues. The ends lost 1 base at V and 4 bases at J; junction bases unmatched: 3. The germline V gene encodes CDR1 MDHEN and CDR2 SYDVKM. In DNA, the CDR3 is TGTGCCAGCAGTTTATTGGGACTAGCGGTTTACGAGCAGTACTTC. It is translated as CASSLLGLAVYEQYF. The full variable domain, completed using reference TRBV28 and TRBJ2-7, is DVKVTQSSRYLVKRTGEKVFLECVQDMDHENMFWYRQDPGLGLRLIYFSYDVKMKEKGDIPEGYSVSREKKERFSLILESASTNQTSMYLCASSLLGLAVYEQYFGPGTRLTVT.

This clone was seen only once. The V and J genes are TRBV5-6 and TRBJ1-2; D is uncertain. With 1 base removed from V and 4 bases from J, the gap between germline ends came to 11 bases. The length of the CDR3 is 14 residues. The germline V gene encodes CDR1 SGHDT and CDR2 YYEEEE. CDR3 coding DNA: TGTGCCAGCAGCTTGTCTTCAGGCTCCTATGGCTACACCTTC. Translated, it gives CASSLSSGSYGYTF.

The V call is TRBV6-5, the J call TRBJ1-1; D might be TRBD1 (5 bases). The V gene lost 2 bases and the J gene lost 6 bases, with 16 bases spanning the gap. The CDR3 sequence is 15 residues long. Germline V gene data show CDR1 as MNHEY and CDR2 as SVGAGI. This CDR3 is CASSYRQGTAAEAFF. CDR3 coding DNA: TGTGCCAGCAGTTACAGGCAAGGGACCGCTGCTGAAGCTTTCTTT.

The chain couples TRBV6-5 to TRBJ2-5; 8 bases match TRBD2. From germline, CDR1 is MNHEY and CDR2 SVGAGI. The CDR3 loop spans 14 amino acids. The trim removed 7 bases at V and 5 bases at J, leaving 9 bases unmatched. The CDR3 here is CASTQIAGWETQYF. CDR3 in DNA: TGTGCCAGCACCCAAATAGCGGGATGGGAGACCCAGTACTTC.

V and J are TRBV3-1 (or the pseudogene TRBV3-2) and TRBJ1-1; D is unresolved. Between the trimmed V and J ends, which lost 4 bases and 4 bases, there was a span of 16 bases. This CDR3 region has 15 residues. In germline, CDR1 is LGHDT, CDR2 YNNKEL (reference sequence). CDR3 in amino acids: CASSLVTLRGTEAFF. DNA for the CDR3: TGTGCCAGCAGCCTTGTGACCCTTAGAGGCACTGAAGCTTTCTTT.

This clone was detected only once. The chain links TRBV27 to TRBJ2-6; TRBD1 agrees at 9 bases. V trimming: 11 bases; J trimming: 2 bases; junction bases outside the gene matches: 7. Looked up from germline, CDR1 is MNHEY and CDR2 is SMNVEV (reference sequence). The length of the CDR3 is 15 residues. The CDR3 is CASGTGLPGANVLTF. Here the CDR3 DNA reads TGTGCCTCCGGGACAGGGCTACCTGGGGCCAACGTCCTGACTTTC. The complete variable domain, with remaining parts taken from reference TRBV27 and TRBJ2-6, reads EAQVTQNPRYLITVTGKKLTVTCSQNMNHEYMSWYRQDPGLGLRQIYYSMNVEVTDKGDVPEGYKVSRKEKRNFPLILESPSPNQTSLYFCASGTGLPGANVLTFGAGSRLTVL.

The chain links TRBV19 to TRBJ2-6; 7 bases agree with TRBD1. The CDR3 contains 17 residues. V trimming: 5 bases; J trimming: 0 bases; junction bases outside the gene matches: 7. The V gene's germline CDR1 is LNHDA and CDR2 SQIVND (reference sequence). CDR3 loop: CASSGTVGASGANVLTF. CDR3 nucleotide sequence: TGTGCCAGTAGTGGGACAGTAGGAGCCTCTGGGGCCAACGTCCTGACTTTC.

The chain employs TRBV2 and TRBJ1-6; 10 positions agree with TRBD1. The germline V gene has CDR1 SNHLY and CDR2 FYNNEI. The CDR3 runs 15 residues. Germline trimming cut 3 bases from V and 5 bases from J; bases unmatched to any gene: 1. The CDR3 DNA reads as TGTGCCAGCAGTGACGGGACAGGGGATAATTCACCCCTCCACTTT. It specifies CASSDGTGDNSPLHF.

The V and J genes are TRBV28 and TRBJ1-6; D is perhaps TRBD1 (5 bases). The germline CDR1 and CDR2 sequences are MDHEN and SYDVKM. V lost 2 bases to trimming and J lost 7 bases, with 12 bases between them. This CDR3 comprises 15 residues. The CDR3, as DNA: TGTGCCAGCAGTTTAATAGCAGGGAGGAATTCACCCCTCCACTTT. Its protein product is CASSLIAGRNSPLHF.

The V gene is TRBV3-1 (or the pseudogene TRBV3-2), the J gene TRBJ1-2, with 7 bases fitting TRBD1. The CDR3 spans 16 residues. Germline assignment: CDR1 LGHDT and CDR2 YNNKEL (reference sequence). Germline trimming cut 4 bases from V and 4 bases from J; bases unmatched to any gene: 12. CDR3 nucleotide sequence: TGTGCCAGCAGCCCCCTCCACAGGGGATTGAGCTATGGCTACACCTTC. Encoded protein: CASSPLHRGLSYGYTF.